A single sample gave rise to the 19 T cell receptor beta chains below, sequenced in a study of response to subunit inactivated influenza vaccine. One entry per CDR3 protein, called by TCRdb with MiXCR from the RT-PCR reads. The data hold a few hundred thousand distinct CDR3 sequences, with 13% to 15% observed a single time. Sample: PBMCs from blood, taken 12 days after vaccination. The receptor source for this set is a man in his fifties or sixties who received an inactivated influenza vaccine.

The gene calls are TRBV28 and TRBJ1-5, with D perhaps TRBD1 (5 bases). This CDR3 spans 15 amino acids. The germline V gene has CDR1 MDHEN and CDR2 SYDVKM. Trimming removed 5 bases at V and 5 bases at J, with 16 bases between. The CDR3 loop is CASSPSGRGDQPQHF. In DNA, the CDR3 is TGTGCCAGCAGTCCGTCAGGGAGAGGGGATCAGCCCCAGCATTTT. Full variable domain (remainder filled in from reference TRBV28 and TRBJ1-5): DVKVTQSSRYLVKRTGEKVFLECVQDMDHENMFWYRQDPGLGLRLIYFSYDVKMKEKGDIPEGYSVSREKKERFSLILESASTNQTSMYLCASSPSGRGDQPQHFGDGTRLSIL.

CDR3 sequence: CASSFREGNPAKLFF. The CDR3 nucleotides are TGTGCCAGCAGTTTTCGGGAGGGTAATCCAGCAAAACTGTTTTTT. The gene calls are TRBV12-3 or TRBV12-4 and TRBJ1-4; D remains unclear. Trimming stripped 3 bases from V and 10 bases from J, with 18 bases between. The CDR3 runs to 15 residues.

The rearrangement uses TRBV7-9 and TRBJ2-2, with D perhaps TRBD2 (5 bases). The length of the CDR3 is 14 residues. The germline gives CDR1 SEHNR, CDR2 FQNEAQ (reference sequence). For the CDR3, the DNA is TGTGCAACCACGGTCGGGATGGGCACCGGGGAGCTGTTTTTT. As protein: CATTVGMGTGELFF.

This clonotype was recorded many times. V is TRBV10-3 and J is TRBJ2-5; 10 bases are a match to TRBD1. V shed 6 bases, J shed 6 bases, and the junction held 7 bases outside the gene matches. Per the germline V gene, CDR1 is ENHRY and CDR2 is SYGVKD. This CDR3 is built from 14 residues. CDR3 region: CAIRTGTGVQTQYF. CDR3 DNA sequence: TGTGCCATCAGAACCGGGACAGGGGTACAGACCCAGTACTTC.

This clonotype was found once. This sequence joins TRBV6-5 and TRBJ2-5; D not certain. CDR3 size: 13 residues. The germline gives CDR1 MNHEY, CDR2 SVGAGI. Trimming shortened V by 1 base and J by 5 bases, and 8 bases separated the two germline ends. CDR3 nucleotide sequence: TGTGCCAGCAGTTACTGGGGTGGTGAGACCCAGTACTTC. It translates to CASSYWGGETQYF.

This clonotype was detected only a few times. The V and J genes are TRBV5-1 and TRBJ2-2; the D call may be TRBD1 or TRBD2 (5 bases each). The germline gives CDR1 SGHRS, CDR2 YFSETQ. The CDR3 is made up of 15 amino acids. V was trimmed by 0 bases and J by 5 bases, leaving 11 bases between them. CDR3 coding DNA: TGCGCCAGCAGCTTGGCTCTCGAGGGGACCGGGGAGCTGTTTTTT. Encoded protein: CASSLALEGTGELFF.

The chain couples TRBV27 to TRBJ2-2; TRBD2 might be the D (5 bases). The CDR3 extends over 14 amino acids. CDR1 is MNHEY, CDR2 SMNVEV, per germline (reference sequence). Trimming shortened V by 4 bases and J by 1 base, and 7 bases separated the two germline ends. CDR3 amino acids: CASSYRENTGELFF. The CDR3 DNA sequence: TGTGCCAGCAGTTACCGGGAGAACACCGGGGAGCTGTTTTTT.

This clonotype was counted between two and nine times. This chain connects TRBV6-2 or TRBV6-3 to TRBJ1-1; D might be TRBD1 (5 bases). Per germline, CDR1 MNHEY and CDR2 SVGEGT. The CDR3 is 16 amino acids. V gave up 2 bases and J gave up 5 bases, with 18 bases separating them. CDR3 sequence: CASSYAVGGVRTEAFF. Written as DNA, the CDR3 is TGTGCCAGCAGTTACGCCGTGGGGGGAGTAAGGACTGAAGCTTTCTTT.

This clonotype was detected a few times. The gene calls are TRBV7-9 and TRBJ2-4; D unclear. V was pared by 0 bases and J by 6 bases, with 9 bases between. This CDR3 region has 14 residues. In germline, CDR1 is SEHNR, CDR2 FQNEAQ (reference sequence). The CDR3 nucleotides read TGTGCCAGCAGCTTAGCGATGACCGTAAACATTCAGTACTTC. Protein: CASSLAMTVNIQYF.

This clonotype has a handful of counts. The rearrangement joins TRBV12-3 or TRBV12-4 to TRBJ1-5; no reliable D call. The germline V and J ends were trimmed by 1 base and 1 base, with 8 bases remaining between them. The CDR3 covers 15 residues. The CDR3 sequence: CASSLGSRSNQPQHF. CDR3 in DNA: TGTGCCAGCAGTTTAGGCAGTCGGAGCAATCAGCCCCAGCATTTT.

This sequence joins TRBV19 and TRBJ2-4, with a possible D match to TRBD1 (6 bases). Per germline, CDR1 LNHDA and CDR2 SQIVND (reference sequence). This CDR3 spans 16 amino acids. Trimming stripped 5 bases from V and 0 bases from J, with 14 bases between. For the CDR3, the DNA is TGTGCCAGTAGTGCGCCGGGACAACTAGCCAAAAACATTCAGTACTTC. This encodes CASSAPGQLAKNIQYF.

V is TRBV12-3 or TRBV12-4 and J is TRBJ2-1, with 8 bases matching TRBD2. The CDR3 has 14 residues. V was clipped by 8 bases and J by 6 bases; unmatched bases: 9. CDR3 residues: CASRRQRESNEQFF. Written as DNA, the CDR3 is TGTGCCAGCCGGAGGCAGCGGGAGTCCAATGAGCAGTTCTTC.

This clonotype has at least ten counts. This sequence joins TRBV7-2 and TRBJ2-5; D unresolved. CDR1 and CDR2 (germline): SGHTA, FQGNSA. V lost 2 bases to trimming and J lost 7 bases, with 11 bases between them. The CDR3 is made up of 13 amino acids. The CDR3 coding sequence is TGTGCCAGCAGCTTAACCCTTTTGGGGACCCAGTACTTC. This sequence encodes CASSLTLLGTQYF.

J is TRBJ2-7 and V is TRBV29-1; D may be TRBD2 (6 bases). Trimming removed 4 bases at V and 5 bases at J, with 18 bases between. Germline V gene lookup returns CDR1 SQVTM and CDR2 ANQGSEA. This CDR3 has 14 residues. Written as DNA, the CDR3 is TGCAGCGTTGTGAGCTACGTGGAGGGCAACGAGCAGTACTTC. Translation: CSVVSYVEGNEQYF.

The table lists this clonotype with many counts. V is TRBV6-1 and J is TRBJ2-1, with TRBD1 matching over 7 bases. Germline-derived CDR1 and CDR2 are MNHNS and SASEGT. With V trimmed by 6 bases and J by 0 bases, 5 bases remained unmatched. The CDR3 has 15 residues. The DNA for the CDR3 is TGTGCCAGCAGCGAGGGACAGAGCTCCTACAATGAGCAGTTCTTC. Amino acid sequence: CASSEGQSSYNEQFF.

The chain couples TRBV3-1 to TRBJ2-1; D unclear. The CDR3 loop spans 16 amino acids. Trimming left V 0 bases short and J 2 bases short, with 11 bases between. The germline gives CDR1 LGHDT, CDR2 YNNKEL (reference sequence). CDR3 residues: CASSQDLENPYNEQFF. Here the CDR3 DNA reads TGTGCCAGCAGCCAAGATCTAGAAAACCCCTACAATGAGCAGTTCTTC.

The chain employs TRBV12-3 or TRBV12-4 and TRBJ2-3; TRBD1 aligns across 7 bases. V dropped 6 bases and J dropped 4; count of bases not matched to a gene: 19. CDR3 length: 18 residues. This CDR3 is CASSRPRQGFRVADTQYF. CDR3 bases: TGTGCCAGCAGCCGGCCTCGACAGGGATTCCGCGTTGCAGATACGCAGTATTTT.

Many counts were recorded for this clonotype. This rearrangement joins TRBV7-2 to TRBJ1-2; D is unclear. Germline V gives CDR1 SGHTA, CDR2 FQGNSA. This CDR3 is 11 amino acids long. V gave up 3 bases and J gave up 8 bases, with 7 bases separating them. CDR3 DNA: TGTGCCAGCAGCTTGGGGAAAGGCTACACCTTC. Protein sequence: CASSLGKGYTF.

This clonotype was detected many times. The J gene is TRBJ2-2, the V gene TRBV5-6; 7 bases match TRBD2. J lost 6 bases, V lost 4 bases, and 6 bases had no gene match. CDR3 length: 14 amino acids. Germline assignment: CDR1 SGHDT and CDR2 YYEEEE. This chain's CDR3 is CASSLRLASGELFF. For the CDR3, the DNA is TGTGCCAGCAGCCTTCGACTAGCCTCCGGGGAGCTGTTTTTT.